The entry below describes one TCR beta chain. Antigen: not known. These data are taken from a study of shared clonotypes between healthy human individuals. Study-level points and caveats: Estimated richness values were generally larger in naive subsets than in memory subsets.

Using immunoSEQ multiplex PCR, the repertoire was profiled, and TCRdb retains in-frame clones only, with some absent. The sample holds 1.5 million to 1.9 million clones, approximately 98% seen once. Trimming pared 6 bases from V and 3 bases from J, leaving 11 bases between. The CDR3 extends over 13 amino acids. Germline V CDR1 and CDR2: MNHEY, SVGAGI. This receptor was obtained from a young man in good health. This chain uses TRBV6-5 with TRBJ1-2; possibly TRBD1 for D (6 bases). Sequences were obtained from naive CD4+ T cells sorted from blood. Subset meaning: CD45RA+ positively selected. The CDR3 loop reads CASSQRTDYGYTF. Written as DNA, the CDR3 is TGTGCCAGCAGCCAACGGACAGACTATGGCTACACCTTC.